The rows below give T cell receptor beta chains drawn from one sample of a study of T cell changes during pregnancy in multiple sclerosis. Some clones are missing from TCRdb's copy, which holds only in-frame ones; the method was immunoSEQ multiplex PCR. This sample has 100,000 or so clones, with roughly 90% found just once. The sample was peripheral blood, taken after pregnancy. All receptors come from a female donor with multiple sclerosis, enrolled in a pregnancy study. The CDR3 runs from the conserved cysteine through the conserved F or W. The order of the fields is V gene, D gene, J gene, clone size, CDR3 protein, CDR3 DNA. The D gene is left open where the match is weak. Not every row has a clone size; where given, it reads once, few, many or a size class.

v_gene: TRBV21-1
d_gene: NA
j_gene: TRBJ2-7
abundance: NA
CDR3aa: CASSKVSEEESEQYF
CDR3nt: TGTGCCAGCAGCAAAGTCTCAGAGGAGGAGTCCGAGCAGTACTTC

v_gene: TRBV28
d_gene: NA
j_gene: TRBJ2-1
abundance: NA
CDR3aa: CASSLIRDNNEQFF
CDR3nt: TGTGCCAGCAGTTTAATTCGGGACAACAATGAGCAGTTCTTC

v_gene: TRBV28
d_gene: NA
j_gene: TRBJ1-5
abundance: NA
CDR3aa: CASSLQVLQPQHF
CDR3nt: TGTGCCAGCAGCCTTCAGGTCCTTCAGCCCCAGCATTTT

v_gene: TRBV27
d_gene: TRBD2
j_gene: TRBJ2-1
abundance: NA
CDR3aa: CASSLRLAGGKDNEQFF
CDR3nt: TGTGCCAGCAGTTTGCGGCTAGCGGGGGGTAAAGACAATGAGCAGTTCTTC

v_gene: TRBV19
d_gene: TRBD1
j_gene: TRBJ1-1
abundance: NA
CDR3aa: CASSRTGVNTEAFF
CDR3nt: TGTGCCAGTAGCAGAACAGGGGTGAACACTGAAGCTTTCTTT

v_gene: TRBV19
d_gene: TRBD2
j_gene: TRBJ2-5
abundance: NA
CDR3aa: CASSSSRGLAGGPQTQYF
CDR3nt: TGTGCCAGTAGTAGTAGCAGGGGACTAGCGGGGGGGCCGCAGACCCAGTACTTC

v_gene: TRBV5-5
d_gene: NA
j_gene: TRBJ2-7
abundance: NA
CDR3aa: CASSSQGNTYEQYF
CDR3nt: TGTGCCAGCAGCTCCCAGGGAAATACCTACGAGCAGTACTTC

v_gene: TRBV6-5
d_gene: NA
j_gene: TRBJ1-4
abundance: NA
CDR3aa: CATNRGGAPGEKLFF
CDR3nt: TGTGCCACCAACCGGGGGGGGGCGCCTGGGGAAAAACTGTTTTTT

v_gene: TRBV4-1
d_gene: TRBD2
j_gene: TRBJ2-5
abundance: NA
CDR3aa: CASSQDPPSGTGRETQYF
CDR3nt: TGCGCCAGCAGCCAAGACCCTCCCAGCGGGACTGGGAGAGAGACCCAGTACTTC

v_gene: TRBV18
d_gene: TRBD1
j_gene: TRBJ2-1
abundance: NA
CDR3aa: CASSPLQGQYNEQFF
CDR3nt: TGTGCCAGCTCACCATTACAGGGGCAGTACAATGAGCAGTTCTTC

v_gene: TRBV9
d_gene: NA
j_gene: TRBJ2-3
abundance: NA
CDR3aa: CASSVSLAGASTDTQYF
CDR3nt: TGTGCCAGCAGCGTATCCCTTGCGGGGGCCAGCACAGATACGCAGTATTTT

v_gene: TRBV29-1
d_gene: TRBD2
j_gene: TRBJ2-1
abundance: NA
CDR3aa: CSVPPIGGSFYEQFF
CDR3nt: TGCAGCGTCCCCCCAATTGGCGGGAGTTTCTATGAGCAGTTCTTC

v_gene: TRBV9
d_gene: NA
j_gene: TRBJ1-5
abundance: NA
CDR3aa: CASNLAGQEDQPQHF
CDR3nt: TGTGCCAGCAACCTTGCAGGGCAGGAAGATCAGCCCCAGCATTTT

v_gene: TRBV5-8
d_gene: TRBD1
j_gene: TRBJ1-5
abundance: NA
CDR3aa: CASSLLTGLGNQPQHF
CDR3nt: TGTGCCAGCAGCTTACTGACAGGGTTAGGGAATCAGCCCCAGCATTTT

v_gene: TRBV13
d_gene: TRBD1
j_gene: TRBJ1-2
abundance: medium-sized
CDR3aa: CASSLGQGAFDTF
CDR3nt: TGTGCCAGCAGCTTGGGACAGGGGGCTTTTGATACCTTC

v_gene: TRBV7-2
d_gene: TRBD1
j_gene: TRBJ1-1
abundance: once
CDR3aa: CASRFNRGRNEAFF
CDR3nt: TGTGCCAGCAGGTTCAACAGGGGCCGAAATGAAGCTTTCTTT

v_gene: TRBV30
d_gene: NA
j_gene: TRBJ1-5
abundance: NA
CDR3aa: CAWSGAIGNQPQHF
CDR3nt: TGTGCCTGGAGTGGGGCCATAGGCAATCAGCCCCAGCATTTT